This T cell receptor beta chain emerged from a study of blood T cell repertoires in COVID-19. Turning to the study itself: The study drew acute and convalescent COVID-19 samples from the United States, Italy and Spain. In each case, the material was cDNA or gDNA derived from T cells, B-cell-depleted T cells, or PBMCs.

Methods used by the authors: Scientists estimated how many nucleated cells there were by amplifying reference gene primers. The protocol was immunoSEQ multiplex PCR, while the TCRdb copy is restricted to in-frame clones and leaves out a portion. Clonal size and the V and J genes are those of that table, whereas D and trimming came from the DNA. The sample consists of over 250,000 clones, 80% to 90% of them appearing once. CDR3 length: 14 residues. Germline V gene sequence: CDR1 MGHDK, CDR2 SYGVNS. The J segment lost 1 base and the V segment lost 6 bases, leaving 3 bases of the junction unmatched. The specimen was peripheral blood. The chain carries TRBV25-1 and TRBJ1-1, with 9 bases aligning to TRBD1. This clonotype originated in a woman in her 70s with acute or convalescent COVID-19. CDR3 sequence: CASRDRGGNTEAFF. The CDR3 nucleotides read TGTGCCAGCAGGGACAGGGGAGGGAACACTGAAGCTTTCTTT.